This T cell receptor (beta chain) was recovered during a study of cytomegalovirus exposure and HLA in healthy donors. Study details: Of over 300 genotyped donors, roughly 86% clustered with self-reported Caucasian donors. Study-wide results and limits: Presence/absence analyses treated sequencing depth as roughly uniform across donors. In a later analysis, 17,000 or so TCR beta sequences were associated with HLA alleles at 0.05 false discovery rate.

The V segment lost 4 bases and the J segment 3 bases; nucleotides outside the gene matches: 6. The CDR3 runs 17 residues. In germline, CDR1 is LNHDA, CDR2 SQIVND (reference sequence). The primer mix had 60 Vbeta and 13 Jbeta primers. Profiled with immunoSEQ multiplex PCR; TCRdb holds only in-frame clones, not every one. The specimen's table records under 100,000 clones. Comment on this clone: Its antigen is as yet unknown.

This clonotype was sampled from a woman aged 25 to 45 in good health and CMV-seronegative. The rearrangement uses TRBV19 and TRBJ2-1, with 13 bases identical to TRBD2. The material sequenced was PBMCs. In nucleotides, the CDR3 is TGTGCCAGTAGTACTCTAGGGACTAGCGGGGACTACAATGAGCAGTTCTTC. Translation gives CASSTLGTSGDYNEQFF.